One sample yielded the 26 T cell receptor beta chains listed below, sequenced in a study of T cells in Graves' hyperthyroidism and ophthalmopathy. Amplification of TCR beta CDR3 regions used RNA as the template. Primed by the HTBI set, a first-round RT-PCR was run on the TCR CDR3. One entry per CDR3 protein, called by TCRdb with MiXCR from the multiplex PCR reads. The sample carries about 59,000 distinct CDR3 sequences, roughly 58% recorded once. Sequences were obtained from blood. All receptors derive from an older woman with Graves' ophthalmopathy.

The chain combines TRBV20-1 with TRBJ2-3; TRBD1 aligns across 7 bases. The CDR3 spans 13 residues. The V and J ends lost 0 bases and 9 bases, in that order; junction bases with no gene match: 6. The germline gives CDR1 DFQATT, CDR2 SNEGSKA (reference sequence). The CDR3 DNA reads as TGCAGTGCTAGAGAAGGTGGCAGGGGGACGCAGTATTTT. Translated: CSAREGGRGTQYF.

The chain links TRBV12-3 or TRBV12-4 to TRBJ2-7, with TRBD1 matching 10 bases. V lost 3 bases, J lost 6 bases, and 5 bases stayed unmatched. This CDR3 spans 14 amino acids. This CDR3 reads CASSFGTGVGEQYF. As DNA, the CDR3 is TGTGCCAGCAGTTTTGGGACAGGGGTGGGCGAGCAGTACTTC.

This clonotype was counted at least ten times. The V call is TRBV10-1, the J call TRBJ2-3, with 9 nucleotides matching TRBD2. The CDR3 loop spans 16 amino acids. The junction had 2 bases not matched to a gene; V was cut back by 0 bases and J by 1 base. Germline assignment: CDR1 WNHNN and CDR2 SYGVQD (reference sequence). This CDR3 is CASSESIAGGTDTQYF. Here the CDR3 DNA reads TGCGCCAGCAGTGAGTCGATAGCGGGGGGCACAGATACGCAGTATTTT.

This clonotype was seen repeatedly, ten times or more. The rearrangement links TRBV20-1 to TRBJ1-5; unclear D gene. Deletions cut 5 bases from V and 4 bases from J, with 15 bases between. Germline V gene sequence: CDR1 DFQATT, CDR2 SNEGSKA (reference sequence). The CDR3 runs to 14 residues. CDR3 region: CSARQEPLNQPQHF. The CDR3 DNA sequence: TGCAGTGCTCGGCAGGAACCCTTGAATCAGCCCCAGCATTTT.

The rearrangement joins TRBV6-4 to TRBJ2-7; the match to TRBD2 covers 9 bases. CDR3 size: 14 residues. Trimming at V came to 4 bases and at J to 6 bases, leaving 7 bases not matched to a gene. Germline CDR1 MRHNA, CDR2 SNTAGT. The DNA for the CDR3 is TGTGCCAGCAGTGGCGCGGGGGGGCCTGGCGAGCAGTACTTC. It encodes CASSGAGGPGEQYF.

The gene calls are TRBV29-1 and TRBJ2-6; perhaps D is TRBD1 or TRBD2 (5 bases each). This CDR3 has 15 residues. The germline V gene has CDR1 SQVTM and CDR2 ANQGSEA. V gave up 1 base and J gave up 0 bases, with 7 bases separating them. CDR3 DNA sequence: TGCAGCGTTGAAGGGGGGTGCTCTGGGGCCAACGTCCTGACTTTC. Translation gives CSVEGGCSGANVLTF.

Notes on this clonotype: The junction departs from germline at one end; a sequencing error may be responsible. The V call is TRBV5-1, the J call TRBJ1-1, with D possibly matching TRBD1 (6 bases). The CDR3 runs 15 residues. Germline V gives CDR1 SGHRS, CDR2 YFSETQ. CDR3 in DNA: TGCACCAGCAGCCTGGCCGGGGGGCTAGGTACTGAAGCTTTCTTT. It specifies CTSSLAGGLGTEAFF.

J is TRBJ2-3 and V is TRBV5-1, with 9 bases identical to TRBD2. Germline CDR1 is SGHRS and CDR2 is YFSETQ. The CDR3 runs 16 residues. The J segment lost 3 bases and the V segment lost 0 bases, leaving 5 bases of the junction unmatched. The CDR3 spells CASSLAGSGRTDTQYF. CDR3 nucleotide sequence: TGCGCCAGCAGCTTGGCGGGTAGCGGGAGAACAGATACGCAGTATTTT.

This clonotype was counted ten times or more. The chain recombines TRBV19 with TRBJ2-1; a possible D gene is TRBD2 (6 bases). Trimming pared 3 bases from V and 1 base from J, leaving 13 bases between. In germline, CDR1 is LNHDA, CDR2 SQIVND (reference sequence). The CDR3 consists of 16 residues. The CDR3 DNA follows: TGTGCCAGTAGTATTATTAGCGGCCCTTCCTACAATGAGCAGTTCTTC. Amino acid sequence: CASSIISGPSYNEQFF.

The chain employs TRBV14 and TRBJ1-6; no reliable D call. The CDR3 is 13 residues long. The germline gives CDR1 SGHDN, CDR2 FVKESK. Trimming took off 11 bases at V and 0 bases at J, with 8 bases between the two ends. The CDR3 loop is CASGVSYNSPLHF. The DNA of the CDR3 is TGTGCCTCCGGGGTCTCCTATAATTCACCCCTCCACTTT.

The chain uses TRBV6-5 and TRBJ1-4, with TRBD1 as a possible D gene (5 bases). Germline lookup yields CDR1 MNHEY and CDR2 SVGAGI. The CDR3 is 16 amino acids. Trimming cost V 11 bases and J 8 bases, with 27 bases left between them. The CDR3 sequence: CASWVGSRVGAEKLFF. The CDR3 nucleotides read TGTGCCTCTTGGGTAGGGAGCCGGGTTGGGGCGGAAAAACTGTTTTTT.

This clonotype was seen many times. The chain has TRBV6-2 or TRBV6-3 and TRBJ2-3; TRBD2 might be the D (5 bases). This CDR3 comprises 12 residues. V was shortened by 5 bases and J by 3 bases, with 6 bases between the two germline ends. Germline lookup yields CDR1 MNHEY and CDR2 SVGEGT. CDR3 DNA: TGTGCCAGCAGTCGCGGGACAGATACGCAGTATTTT. It encodes CASSRGTDTQYF.

This clonotype appeared many times. This sequence joins TRBV28 and TRBJ2-7, with a tentative D call TRBD2 (6 bases). CDR1 is MDHEN and CDR2 is SYDVKM in the germline V gene. CDR3 size: 13 residues. V lost 2 bases and J lost 3, with 8 bases in between. CDR3 DNA: TGTGCCAGCAGTTTAGGGACTTTCTACGAGCAGTACTTC. It codes for CASSLGTFYEQYF. The variable domain in full, with the rest retrieved from reference TRBV28 and TRBJ2-7, is DVKVTQSSRYLVKRTGEKVFLECVQDMDHENMFWYRQDPGLGLRLIYFSYDVKMKEKGDIPEGYSVSREKKERFSLILESASTNQTSMYLCASSLGTFYEQYFGPGTRLTVT.

This rearrangement joins TRBV6-5 to TRBJ2-3; a possible D gene is TRBD2 (7 bases). This CDR3 spans 13 amino acids. Looked up from germline, CDR1 is MNHEY and CDR2 is SVGAGI. The V end lost 11 bases, the J end lost 0 bases, and 12 bases lay between the germline ends. The CDR3 bases are TGTGCCTCCCGGGGGGCTAGCACAGATACGCAGTATTTT. Its protein product is CASRGASTDTQYF.

The chain combines TRBV4-3 with TRBJ2-5; 10 positions match TRBD2. The trim removed 4 bases at V and 2 bases at J, leaving 4 bases unmatched. CDR3 length equals 15 residues. Germline CDR1 and CDR2: LGHNA and YSLEER. The CDR3 coding sequence is TGCGCCAGCAGCCCCCAAGCGGGAGGGCAAGAGACCCAGTACTTC. Translating gives CASSPQAGGQETQYF.

CDR3 nucleotide sequence: TGCAGTGCTAGCGGGACTAGCGCTTACAATGAGCAGTTCTTC. It yields the protein CSASGTSAYNEQFF. V usage is TRBV20-1 and J usage is TRBJ2-1, with TRBD2 matching over 10 bases. J lost 4 bases, V lost 3 bases, and 3 bases had no gene match. Per the germline V gene, CDR1 is DFQATT and CDR2 is SNEGSKA (reference sequence). There are 14 residues in the CDR3.

The sample holds many counts of this clonotype. Being one base from a much bigger clone, this may be a read error. The chain uses TRBV5-8 and TRBJ1-1; D gene uncertain. Germline CDR1 is SGHTS and CDR2 is YDEGEE. The CDR3 runs 11 residues. Trimming left V 4 bases short and J 7 bases short, with 8 bases between. CDR3 region: CASSRGGEAFF. The CDR3 bases are TGTGCCAGCAGCCGAGGTGGTGAAGCTTTCTTT.

This clonotype has a count of ten or more. The V gene is TRBV7-2, the J gene TRBJ1-5; D call uncertain. Germline V gene sequence: CDR1 SGHTA, CDR2 FQGNSA. The CDR3 is 14 amino acids. Deletions cut 6 bases from V and 4 bases from J, with 13 bases between. The CDR3 DNA reads TGTGCCAGCAGGCAAGCCATCGGTAATCAGCCCCAGCATTTT. Residues: CASRQAIGNQPQHF.

This clonotype was found many times. This rearrangement joins TRBV12-3 or TRBV12-4 to TRBJ2-5; maybe TRBD1 (6 bases). Trimming shortened V by 0 bases and J by 3 bases, and 8 bases separated the two germline ends. The CDR3 has 14 amino acids. The CDR3 loop is CASSLARTEETQYF. In nucleotides, the CDR3 is TGTGCCAGCAGTTTAGCTCGGACAGAAGAGACCCAGTACTTC.

This chain connects TRBV7-9 to TRBJ2-7; D is ambiguous. Germline V gene data show CDR1 as SEHNR and CDR2 as FQNEAQ (reference sequence). V lost 4 bases, J lost 9 bases, and 16 bases lay in between. The CDR3 length is 13 residues. The CDR3 loop is CASSSTANAGQYF. The CDR3 bases are TGTGCCAGCAGCTCTACTGCGAATGCCGGGCAGTACTTC.

The rearrangement links TRBV20-1 to TRBJ2-1; 7 nucleotides align to TRBD1. The CDR3 extends over 13 amino acids. Germline values: CDR1 DFQATT, CDR2 SNEGSKA (reference sequence). The V gene end was trimmed by 2 bases and the J gene end by 4 bases; junction bases not matched to a gene: 2. CDR3 in DNA: TGCAGTGCTAGACGGGACAGTTACAATGAGCAGTTCTTC. This gives the protein CSARRDSYNEQFF.

This clonotype has a count of ten or more. The chain joins TRBV5-6 to TRBJ1-5, with a possible D match to TRBD1 (5 bases). The CDR3 runs to 17 residues. With 3 bases removed from V and 3 bases from J, the gap between germline ends came to 19 bases. In germline, CDR1 is SGHDT, CDR2 YYEEEE. CDR3 DNA: TGTGCCAGCAGCTCCCCGGGTCCTGCGGGGCACAATCAGCCCCAGCATTTT. Translation gives CASSSPGPAGHNQPQHF.

This clonotype rates as medium-sized (0.01 to 0.1%). This chain connects TRBV25-1 to TRBJ2-2; D unresolved. Germline CDR1 MGHDK, CDR2 SYGVNS. The CDR3 covers 14 residues. With 0 bases removed from V and 3 bases from J, the gap between germline ends came to 5 bases. For the CDR3, the DNA is TGTGCCAGCAGTGAATACCGCCACACCGGGGAGCTGTTTTTT. Its translation is CASSEYRHTGELFF.

As to this clonotype: Here the CDR3 omits its conserved ending phenylalanine or tryptophan, so a read error is the likely source. No DNA is shown, since the ends of the CDR3 on it are uncertain; the CDR3 is the one TCRdb lists. The chain combines TRBV20-1 with TRBJ1-4. From germline, CDR1 is DFQATT and CDR2 SNEGSKA (reference sequence). The CDR3 comprises 16 residues, both ends counted. CDR3 residues: CSARDSVGNTEAFFGQ.

This clonotype has a count of ten or more. A much more abundant neighbour one base away suggests this may be a read error. The chain employs TRBV19 and TRBJ2-1; D remains ambiguous. CDR1 is LNHDA, CDR2 SQIVND, per germline (reference sequence). This CDR3 is built from 13 residues. The CDR3 loop is CVSSMGPHNEQFF. The CDR3 coding sequence is TGTGTCAGTAGTATGGGTCCGCACAATGAGCAGTTCTTC.

Of note for this clonotype: This is likely a read error, given that the CDR3 carries no conserved phenylalanine or tryptophan at its end. The DNA is omitted, as the CDR3 cannot be located on it reliably, and the CDR3 follows TCRdb's listing. This chain uses TRBV7-9 with TRBJ1-2. From its first to its last residue, the CDR3 has 8 amino acids. The V gene's germline CDR1 is SEHNR and CDR2 FQNEAQ (reference sequence). This chain's CDR3 is CASSYSHL.